The rows below give T cell receptor beta chains drawn from one sample of a study of T cell responses to AZD1222 COVID-19 vaccine. Clones were sequenced by immunoSEQ multiplex PCR, and TCRdb holds only the in-frame ones, with some missing. The sample consists of some 72,000 clones, 92% of them appearing once. Sequences were derived from peripheral blood, sampled on day 0 of MenACWY control vaccination. The receptors were gathered from an adult in good health. Each CDR3 is given with its conserved first and last residue. The order of the fields is clone size, J gene, V gene, D gene, CDR3 protein, CDR3 DNA. D genes are given only for firm matches. Clone size appears in some rows only: once, few, many, or a class for an expanded clone.

>NA|TRBJ1-1|TRBV27|NA
CASSSRTDEAFF
TGTGCCAGCAGTTCGAGGACAGACGAAGCTTTCTTT
>NA|TRBJ2-1|TRBV11-1|NA
CASSFEMLVGNEQFF
TGTGCCAGCAGCTTCGAAATGTTGGTGGGCAATGAGCAGTTCTTC
>NA|TRBJ2-7|TRBV15|NA
CATSRESASYEQYF
TGTGCCACCAGCAGAGAATCCGCATCCTACGAGCAGTACTTC
>NA|TRBJ1-5|TRBV6-1|TRBD1
CASSEGSAGQGSQPQHF
TGTGCCAGCAGTGAAGGAAGCGCGGGACAGGGAAGTCAGCCCCAGCATTTT
>NA|TRBJ2-1|TRBV24-1|NA
CATSDARNEQFF
TGTGCCACCAGTGATGCCCGAAATGAGCAGTTCTTC
>NA|TRBJ1-6|TRBV19|TRBD1
CASQGGHPNSPLHF
TGTGCCAGTCAAGGGGGCCATCCTAATTCACCCCTCCACTTT
>NA|TRBJ1-1|TRBV19|TRBD1
CASWDSPRTEAFF
TGTGCCAGCTGGGACAGCCCCCGGACTGAAGCTTTCTTT
>NA|TRBJ2-3|TRBV25-1|NA
CASSEGSSGTDTQYF
TGTGCCAGCAGTGAGGGTTCTAGCGGCACAGATACGCAGTATTTT
>NA|TRBJ2-3|TRBV12-3/TRBV12-4|NA
CASSFSGAQYF
TGTGCCAGCAGTTTTTCCGGGGCCCAGTATTTT
>NA|TRBJ1-1|TRBV28|TRBD1
CASSLLQGYTEAFF
TGTGCCAGCAGTTTATTACAGGGGTACACTGAAGCTTTCTTT
>NA|TRBJ1-1|TRBV25-1|TRBD1
CASSYRGAEAFF
TGTGCCAGCAGTTACAGGGGCGCTGAAGCTTTCTTT
>NA|TRBJ2-3|TRBV10-3|NA
CAISESQDTQYF
TGTGCCATCAGTGAGTCACAGGATACGCAGTATTTT
>NA|TRBJ2-7|TRBV9|NA
CASSVVYEGAEQYF
TGTGCCAGCAGCGTAGTTTATGAGGGTGCCGAGCAGTACTTC
>NA|TRBJ1-5|TRBV19|NA
CASSIMVFSNQPQHF
TGTGCCAGTAGTATAATGGTTTTCAGCAATCAGCCCCAGCATTTT
>NA|TRBJ2-3|TRBV7-3|NA
CASSPPGHSSTDTQYF
TGTGCCAGCAGCCCTCCGGGACATTCTAGCACAGATACGCAGTATTTT
>NA|TRBJ2-3|TRBV28|NA
CASSPRDIALRTDTQYF
TGTGCCAGCAGCCCCCGGGACATTGCTCTTCGCACAGATACGCAGTATTTT
>many|TRBJ1-1|TRBV19|TRBD1
CASRAGTAMNTEAFF
TGTGCCAGTAGGGCCGGGACAGCCATGAACACTGAAGCTTTCTTT
>NA|TRBJ1-1|TRBV28|NA
CASSLTGENTEAFF
TGTGCCAGCAGTTTAACTGGGGAGAACACTGAAGCTTTCTTT
>NA|TRBJ2-1|TRBV10-3|TRBD1
CAISESGQGYNEQFF
TGTGCCATCAGTGAGTCGGGACAGGGTTACAATGAGCAGTTCTTC
>NA|TRBJ2-6|TRBV6-5|NA
CASTLVSFGANVLTF
TGTGCCAGCACGCTCGTTAGTTTTGGGGCCAACGTCCTGACTTTC
>once|TRBJ2-1|TRBV11-3|NA
CASSSPGHNYNEQFF
TGTGCCAGCAGCTCCCCGGGACACAACTACAATGAGCAGTTCTTC
>NA|TRBJ1-5|TRBV28|NA
CAIGGSGQPQHF
TGTGCCATCGGAGGGTCAGGCCAGCCCCAGCATTTT
>NA|TRBJ1-4|TRBV27|TRBD1
CASSPRTGGEKLFF
TGTGCCAGCAGTCCTCGGACAGGTGGCGAAAAACTGTTTTTT
>NA|TRBJ2-1|TRBV6-5|TRBD2
CASSYSSGIGQFF
TGTGCCAGCAGTTACTCCAGCGGGATTGGGCAGTTCTTC
>NA|TRBJ2-1|TRBV19|TRBD2
CASSTGLAGGNEQFF
TGTGCCAGTAGTACCGGACTAGCGGGAGGAAATGAGCAGTTCTTC
>NA|TRBJ1-5|TRBV28|NA
CASSPGLTYSNQPQHF
TGTGCCAGCAGTCCCGGGTTGACATATAGCAATCAGCCCCAGCATTTT
>NA|TRBJ2-7|TRBV4-3|TRBD1
CASSQEIQGESEQYF
TGCGCCAGCAGCCAAGAAATCCAGGGGGAATCCGAGCAGTACTTC
>NA|TRBJ2-7|TRBV6-5|NA
CASSYSPQQPYYEQYF
TGTGCCAGCAGTTACTCGCCACAGCAACCTTATTACGAGCAGTACTTC
>NA|TRBJ2-7|TRBV7-2|NA
CASSLGQGVSYEQYF
TGTGCCAGCAGCTTAGGGCAGGGAGTTAGCTACGAGCAGTACTTC
>few|TRBJ1-1|TRBV5-6|TRBD1
CASSLVGQGNTEAFF
TGTGCCAGCAGCTTGGTTGGACAGGGGAACACTGAAGCTTTCTTT
>NA|TRBJ2-7|TRBV25-1|NA
CASRTSSEQYF
TGTGCCAGCAGAACGAGTAGCGAGCAGTACTTC
>NA|TRBJ2-2|TRBV7-9|NA
CASSQRNTGELFF
TGTGCCAGCAGCCAGCGGAACACCGGGGAGCTGTTTTTT
>NA|TRBJ2-1|TRBV11-3|TRBD2
CASSSTSGDYNEQFF
TGTGCCAGCAGCTCCACTAGCGGGGATTACAATGAGCAGTTCTTC
>NA|TRBJ1-2|TRBV5-6|TRBD1
CASSPGTGYGYTF
TGTGCCAGCAGCCCGGGGACAGGCTATGGCTACACCTTC
>NA|TRBJ2-7|TRBV28|TRBD1
CASTLDRAASYEQYF
TGTGCCAGCACACTGGACAGGGCCGCCTCCTACGAGCAGTACTTC
>NA|TRBJ1-1|TRBV7-2|NA
CASSLDSFLVEAFF
TGTGCCAGCAGCCTGGACAGTTTTTTGGTTGAAGCTTTCTTT
>NA|TRBJ2-5|TRBV12-3/TRBV12-4|NA
CASSFRGQETQYF
TGTGCCAGCAGTTTCCGGGGTCAAGAGACCCAGTACTTC
>NA|TRBJ2-5|TRBV21-1|NA
CASSKFPSETQYF
TGTGCCAGCAGCAAATTCCCCTCGGAGACCCAGTACTTC
>NA|TRBJ2-3|TRBV7-8|NA
CASSGAGQLKVGDTQYF
TGTGCCAGCAGCGGAGCGGGCCAGCTAAAGGTGGGAGATACGCAGTATTTT
>once|TRBJ2-1|TRBV5-4|TRBD1
CASSQQGADEQFF
TGTGCCAGCAGCCAACAGGGGGCGGATGAGCAGTTCTTC
>NA|TRBJ1-1|TRBV7-9|TRBD1
CASSFKGGNQAEAFF
TGTGCCAGCAGCTTCAAAGGGGGCAATCAGGCTGAAGCTTTCTTT
>NA|TRBJ2-3|TRBV9|NA
CASSEDIGADTQYF
TGTGCCAGCAGCGAGGACATTGGTGCAGATACGCAGTATTTT
>NA|TRBJ1-2|TRBV18|NA
CASSPGVRTNYGYTF
TGTGCCAGCTCACCAGGCGTCAGAACTAACTATGGCTACACCTTC
>NA|TRBJ2-6|TRBV25-1|NA
CASVGIGSFSGANVLTF
TGTGCCAGTGTGGGCATCGGGAGCTTTTCTGGGGCCAACGTCCTGACTTTC
>NA|TRBJ1-2|TRBV7-2|NA
CASSLKTDTGGYTF
TGTGCCAGCAGCTTGAAGACAGACACGGGTGGCTACACCTTC
>NA|TRBJ2-5|TRBV27|TRBD1
CASSFSQGVRETQYF
TGTGCCAGCAGTTTTTCACAGGGGGTACGGGAGACCCAGTACTTC
>NA|TRBJ2-5|TRBV6-2/TRBV6-3|NA
CASSSLLLIGETQYF
TGTGCCAGCAGTTCCCTACTGCTTATCGGGGAGACCCAGTACTTC
>once|TRBJ1-2|TRBV6-5|TRBD1
CASSYRGQSGYTF
TGTGCCAGCAGTTACCGGGGACAGAGTGGCTACACCTTC
>NA|TRBJ2-1|TRBV28|NA
CASSLTVLEQFF
TGTGCCAGCAGTTTAACGGTGCTTGAGCAGTTCTTC
>NA|TRBJ2-5|TRBV3-1/TRBV3-2|NA
CASKNRVWNQETQYF
TGTGCCAGCAAAAACAGGGTTTGGAACCAAGAGACCCAGTACTTC
>NA|TRBJ2-7|TRBV3-1/TRBV3-2|NA
CASSGDGGSYEQYF
TGTGCCAGCAGCGGGGACGGCGGCTCCTACGAGCAGTACTTC
>NA|TRBJ1-5|TRBV16|NA
CASSQSGGSSNQPQHF
TGTGCCAGCAGCCAATCGGGGGGGTCTAGCAATCAGCCCCAGCATTTT
>once|TRBJ2-5|TRBV7-9|NA
CASSSQNEYQETQYF
TGTGCCAGCAGCTCGCAAAATGAGTACCAAGAGACCCAGTACTTC
>NA|TRBJ2-6|TRBV19|NA
CASSPPGANVLTF
TGTGCCAGTAGTCCTCCTGGGGCCAACGTCCTGACTTTC